The 23 T cell receptor beta chains below all came from one sample that was sequenced in a study of OX40 agonist ivuxolimab in advanced cancers. Using immunoSEQ multiplex PCR, the repertoire was profiled, and TCRdb retains in-frame clones only, with some absent. The sample records 25,000 to 35,000 clones, roughly 82% being singletons. Sequenced here: CD4+ or CD8+ T cells sorted from blood, sampled in a trial of the OX40 agonist ivuxolimab. The receptors shown here come from an adult with an advanced solid tumor such as melanoma, head and neck, liver or kidney cancer.

The V gene is TRBV19, the J gene TRBJ2-1; 7 bases agree with TRBD1. V trimming: 6 bases; J trimming: 9 bases; junction bases outside the gene matches: 14. CDR3 length equals 15 residues. The germline V gene has CDR1 LNHDA and CDR2 SQIVND (reference sequence). The CDR3 DNA reads TGTGCCAGTAGACCTAAGGGGGCGGCGTACGGTGAGCAGTTCTTC. The encoded protein is CASRPKGAAYGEQFF. The entire variable domain, with the rest obtained from reference TRBV19 and TRBJ2-1, is as follows: DGGITQSPKYLFRKEGQNVTLSCEQNLNHDAMYWYRQDPGQGLRLIYYSQIVNDFQKGDIAEGYSVSREKKESFPLTVTSAQKNPTAFYLCASRPKGAAYGEQFFGPGTRLTVL.

V is TRBV29-1 and J is TRBJ2-5; D is undetermined. Germline V gene lookup returns CDR1 SQVTM and CDR2 ANQGSEA. The CDR3 is 11 amino acids. The V end lost 7 bases, the J end lost 1 base, and 7 bases lay between the germline ends. The CDR3 nucleotides read TGCAGCGGCAGGACCCAAGAGACCCAGTACTTC. Amino acids: CSGRTQETQYF.

CDR3 DNA sequence: TGTGCCAGCGCGGATTCTAACAATGAGCAGTTCTTC. This sequence encodes CASADSNNEQFF. The genes are TRBV7-9 and TRBJ2-1; D gene unclear. The CDR3 totals 12 residues. Germline V gives CDR1 SEHNR, CDR2 FQNEAQ (reference sequence). Trimming stripped 8 bases from V and 5 bases from J, with 10 bases between.

The gene calls are TRBV4-1 and TRBJ2-7; either TRBD1 or TRBD2 may supply D (5 bases each). CDR1 is MGHRA and CDR2 is YSYEKL in the germline V gene. The CDR3 is 15 amino acids. The V end lost 4 bases, the J end lost 0 bases, and 13 bases lay between the germline ends. CDR3 in amino acids: CASSPWDLSSYEQYF. The DNA of the CDR3 is TGCGCCAGCAGCCCGTGGGACCTCAGCTCCTACGAGCAGTACTTC.

V is TRBV11-2 and J is TRBJ2-1, with D maybe TRBD2 (5 bases). Germline lookup yields CDR1 SGHAT and CDR2 FQNNGV. V shed 0 bases and J shed 4 bases, with 10 bases lying between them. CDR3 length: 15 amino acids. CDR3 sequence reads: CASSLDKDSYNEQFF. The CDR3 coding sequence is TGTGCCAGCAGCTTAGACAAGGACTCGTACAATGAGCAGTTCTTC.

The rearrangement uses TRBV27 and TRBJ2-3; no reliable D call. Trimming stripped 10 bases from V and 6 bases from J, with 23 bases between. CDR3 length: 15 residues. CDR1 MNHEY and CDR2 SMNVEV come from the germline V gene (reference sequence). The CDR3 here is CATQPRTPFLDTQYF. The CDR3 nucleotides are TGTGCCACTCAGCCCCGAACTCCGTTCTTGGATACGCAGTATTTT.

The gene calls are TRBV27 and TRBJ2-7; possible D gene TRBD1, 6 bases. The CDR3 has 16 residues. Trimming took off 0 bases at V and 4 bases at J, with 16 bases between the two ends. Looked up from germline, CDR1 is MNHEY and CDR2 is SMNVEV (reference sequence). The chain's CDR3 is CASSLSKGEREYEQYF. Written as DNA, the CDR3 is TGTGCCAGCAGTTTATCGAAGGGGGAAAGAGAATACGAGCAGTACTTC.

The rearrangement uses TRBV5-8 and TRBJ2-1; D may be TRBD2 (6 bases). CDR1 is SGHTS, CDR2 YDEGEE, per germline. V lost 5 bases to trimming and J lost 7 bases, with 10 bases between them. CDR3 length equals 12 residues. DNA of the CDR3: TGTGCCAGCAGTATTGGACTAAATGAGCAGTTCTTC. Amino acid sequence: CASSIGLNEQFF.

The chain joins TRBV5-4 to TRBJ2-7; 8 bases map to TRBD2. Germline loops: CDR1 SGHNT, CDR2 YYREEE (reference sequence). Losses at the gene ends were 4 bases for V and 2 bases for J; bases not matched to a gene: 8. The CDR3 is 15 residues long. CDR3: CASSDSSGWTYEQYF. As DNA, the CDR3 is TGTGCCAGCAGCGACTCTAGCGGGTGGACCTACGAGCAGTACTTC.

The rearrangement links TRBV6-1 to TRBJ2-5; maybe TRBD1 (6 bases). The closer fit of TRBJ2-7 to the DNA end suggests the J call may be wrong. This CDR3 region has 15 residues. CDR1 is MNHNS and CDR2 is SASEGT in the germline V gene. CDR3 coding DNA: TGTGCCAGCAGTGAAGGAGACGGACAGATGGGCGAGCAGTACTTC. This translates into CASSEGDGQMGEQYF.

This chain connects TRBV7-3 to TRBJ2-7; 8 bases are a match to TRBD2. V gave up 5 bases and J gave up 4 bases; unmatched junction bases: 10. This CDR3 has 15 amino acids. Germline V gene lookup returns CDR1 SGHTA and CDR2 FQGTGA. The chain's CDR3 is CASSPPTREGYEQYF. DNA of the CDR3: TGTGCCAGCAGCCCGCCAACCCGGGAGGGGTACGAGCAGTACTTC. The complete variable domain, with remaining parts taken from reference TRBV7-3 and TRBJ2-7, reads GAGVSQTPSNKVTEKGKYVELRCDPISGHTALYWYRQSLGQGPEFLIYFQGTGAADDSGLPNDRFFAVRPEGSVSTLKIQRTERGDSAVYLCASSPPTREGYEQYFGPGTRLTVT.

This clone was counted a few times. The rearrangement joins TRBV7-2 to TRBJ1-5, with TRBD1 matching over 8 bases. Germline lookup yields CDR1 SGHTA and CDR2 FQGNSA. V shed 4 bases, J shed 4 bases, and the junction held 6 bases outside the gene matches. The CDR3 has 15 amino acids. This CDR3 is CASSSWTGKNQPQHF. In DNA, the CDR3 is TGTGCCAGCAGCTCCTGGACAGGGAAGAATCAGCCCCAGCATTTT.

This clone is a singleton in its sample. CDR3 amino acids: CASSPQRQLFEKLFF. CDR3 nucleotide sequence: TGTGCCAGCTCACCACAGAGACAACTATTTGAAAAACTGTTTTTT. The genes are TRBV18 and TRBJ1-4, with D unresolved. This CDR3 region has 15 residues. The V gene's germline CDR1 is KGHSH and CDR2 LQKENI. V was clipped by 1 base and J by 7 bases, with 13 bases between them.

CDR3 bases: TGTGCCAGCGGCCCTTACGGGGGTTCCTACAATGAGCAGTTCTTC. This encodes CASGPYGGSYNEQFF. The chain combines TRBV7-8 with TRBJ2-1; tentative D call: TRBD2 (6 bases). The CDR3 runs 15 residues. Germline V CDR1 and CDR2: SGHVS, FQNEAQ. The V end lost 8 bases, the J end lost 1 base, and 15 bases lay between the germline ends.

The CDR3 DNA sequence: TGTGCCATCAGTGTGTTCGAGGACAATGAGCAGTTCTTC. This translates into CAISVFEDNEQFF. This chain connects TRBV10-3 to TRBJ2-1; D ambiguous. V lost 4 bases and J 5 bases, leaving 9 bases between the germline ends. From germline, CDR1 is ENHRY and CDR2 SYGVKD. CDR3 length: 13 amino acids.

This chain joins TRBV30 and TRBJ2-2; no reliable D call. V was cut by 5 bases and J by 2 bases, with 9 bases left in between. Germline CDR1 and CDR2: GTSNPN and SVGIG (reference sequence). This CDR3 comprises 13 residues. As DNA, the CDR3 is TGTGCCTGGCGTCCAGATAACACCGGGGAGCTGTTTTTT. This gives the protein CAWRPDNTGELFF.

This clone came up a few times. The V and J genes are TRBV9 and TRBJ1-4; no reliable D call. The CDR3 covers 15 residues. V was clipped by 0 bases and J by 10 bases, with 16 bases between them. Germline V gene sequence: CDR1 SGDLS, CDR2 YYNGEE. The CDR3 nucleotides are TGTGCCAGCAGCGTAGACGGCCGCCCCGGTGGAAAACTGTTTTTT. Its protein product is CASSVDGRPGGKLFF.

The V call is TRBV9, the J call TRBJ1-1; D is possibly TRBD1 (6 bases). Germline CDR1 reads SGDLS; CDR2 reads YYNGEE. Trimming took 5 bases from V and 8 from J, leaving 16 bases between them. The CDR3 covers 13 residues. The CDR3 spells CASSTIHRAEAFF. CDR3 sequence (DNA): TGTGCCAGCAGTACGATACACAGGGCCGAAGCTTTCTTT.

This chain joins TRBV9 and TRBJ1-1; possible D gene TRBD1, 5 bases. The CDR3 covers 13 residues. CDR1 is SGDLS and CDR2 is YYNGEE in the germline V gene. The CDR3 sequence is CASGAPGNTEAFF. CDR3 bases: TGTGCAAGTGGGGCCCCGGGGAACACTGAAGCTTTCTTT.

This chain connects TRBV19 to TRBJ1-5; 7 bases are shared with TRBD1. Germline-derived CDR1 and CDR2 are LNHDA and SQIVND (reference sequence). Germline trimming cut 7 bases from V and 1 base from J; bases unmatched to any gene: 16. The CDR3 extends over 18 amino acids. CDR3 amino acids: CASTQFPPGQSSNQPQHF. In DNA, the CDR3 is TGTGCCAGTACCCAATTTCCCCCGGGACAGAGCAGCAATCAGCCCCAGCATTTT.

On this clone itself: Germline and junction disagree at one end, which may indicate a read error. This chain uses TRBV7-7 with TRBJ2-2; 11 bases map to TRBD1. This CDR3 is built from 16 residues. CDR1 is SSHAT and CDR2 is FNYEAQ in the germline V gene (reference sequence). CDR3 loop: CASSTGTGGLTGELFF. CDR3 bases: TGTGCTAGCAGCACCGGGACAGGGGGTCTCACCGGGGAGCTGTTTTTT.

This rearrangement joins TRBV30 to TRBJ2-7; D is perhaps TRBD1 (6 bases). The germline CDR1 and CDR2 sequences are GTSNPN and SVGIG (reference sequence). This CDR3 region has 13 residues. V shed 3 bases and J shed 5 bases, with 14 bases lying between them. The CDR3 reads CAWSLGGLDEQYF. The CDR3 coding sequence is TGTGCCTGGAGCCTAGGGGGTCTTGACGAGCAGTACTTC.

The chain couples TRBV5-1 to TRBJ2-5; D is unclear. CDR1 and CDR2 from the germline V gene are SGHRS and YFSETQ. The CDR3 is 14 residues long. With 2 bases removed from V and 5 bases from J, the gap between germline ends came to 13 bases. The CDR3 nucleotides are TGCGCCAGCAGCTTCGGTAGCTATGATGAGACCCAGTACTTC. This encodes CASSFGSYDETQYF.